This T cell receptor (beta chain) originates from a study of molecular identifiers for immune sequencing clone quantification. Background on the study: In replicates, the authors split RNA from approximately 20,000 or 100,000 naive CD8 cells five ways and sequenced four. Study observations and caveats: Because of identical TCR molecules sharing a barcode, sizes of highly expanded clones could be underestimated. It was shown that clones above 20 RNA copies held over 98% of effector molecules, but under 1% in naive cells.

The length of the CDR3 is 14 residues. V shed 3 bases, J shed 4 bases, and the junction held 5 bases outside the gene matches. From germline, CDR1 is SNHLY and CDR2 FYNNEI. This clonotype was picked up a small number of times. What it binds is not known. The authors sorted naive CD8 T cells as CD8+CD4-CCR7+CD45RA+. TCRdb re-derived calls from the PCR reads in MiXCR, one entry per CDR3 protein. The table has about 40,000 distinct CDR3 sequences, 18% seen once; the top ten hold 7.1%. The sequenced material came from naive CD8+ T cells from blood, with Jurkat cell RNA spiked in. As for subset: FACS-sorted CD8+CD4-CCR7+CD45RA+ naive T cells. This chain connects TRBV2 to TRBJ2-5; 7 nucleotides agree with TRBD1. This TCR came from a human donor in good health. Some libraries in this study had Jurkat cell RNA spiked in. CDR3: CASSERQGRETQYF. The CDR3 bases are TGTGCCAGCAGTGAGAGACAGGGCCGAGAGACCCAGTACTTC.